The T cell receptor beta chain described here comes from a study of regulatory T cells in long-lasting Graves disease. Across the whole study: For a period under 3 months, newly diagnosed Graves' patients had taken antithyroid drugs.

Time point in this sample: newly diagnosed GD, antithyroid drugs for less than 3 months. PBMCs were the source of the RNA used for TCR sequencing. A volume of approximately 9 milliliters of peripheral blood was collected in EDTA tubes. At least ten counts were recorded for this clonotype. V lost 5 bases, J lost 6 bases, and 11 bases stayed unmatched. The CDR3 extends over 15 amino acids. From germline, CDR1 is SGDLS and CDR2 YYNGEE. In building TCR beta libraries, iRepertoire HTBI primers were used together with Arm-PCR of CDR3 regions. TCRdb processed the multiplex PCR reads anew with MiXCR; each CDR3 protein has one entry. The sample holds around 230,000 distinct CDR3 sequences; approximately 20% are singletons and the top ten take approximately 24%.

The chain employs TRBV9 and TRBJ2-3, with 8 bases matching TRBD2. Sequencing was performed on peripheral blood mononuclear cells (PBMCs), taken at new diagnosis, from a patient treated with antithyroid drugs. This clonotype originated in a female donor with Graves disease. The CDR3: CASSPSGYPGDTQYF. CDR3 coding DNA: TGTGCCAGCAGTCCTAGCGGGTACCCGGGGGATACGCAGTATTTT.